This passage covers 32 T cell receptor beta chains from one sample sequenced in a study of PD-L1 blockade in urothelial cancer. Sequencing used immunoSEQ multiplex PCR; TCRdb keeps in-frame clones, though not all of them. The sample shows around 120,000 clones, 70% to 85% of them seen only once. The sequencing here drew on PBMCs, taken around atezolizumab (anti-PD-L1) treatment. The receptors were gathered from a man aged 50 or older with urothelial cancer.

The chain joins TRBV6-5 to TRBJ1-3; the D is unclear. The CDR3 is made up of 14 amino acids. Trimming left V 2 bases short and J 0 bases short, with 5 bases between. Germline V CDR1 and CDR2: MNHEY, SVGAGI. Here the CDR3 DNA reads TGTGCCAGCAGTTACGGGAGCTCTGGAAACACCATATATTTT. It translates to CASSYGSSGNTIYF.

This chain joins TRBV7-9 and TRBJ2-7; weak D call: TRBD1 (6 bases). CDR3 length: 14 residues. V lost 5 bases and J 7 bases, leaving 18 bases between the germline ends. Germline CDR1 SEHNR, CDR2 FQNEAQ (reference sequence). CDR3 loop: CASSPGVGEGEQYF. Written as DNA, the CDR3 is TGTGCCAGCAGCCCAGGGGTAGGGGAAGGTGAGCAGTACTTC.

This chain links TRBV4-2 with TRBJ1-1; D uncertain. The CDR3 extends over 15 amino acids. V was trimmed by 4 bases and J by 2 bases, leaving 14 bases between them. Germline lookup yields CDR1 LGHNA and CDR2 YNFKEQ. In DNA form, the CDR3 reads TGTGCCAGCAGCCCTTCGGAGGGTGGAAACACTGAAGCTTTCTTT. It is translated as CASSPSEGGNTEAFF.

The V gene is TRBV28, the J gene TRBJ1-1; the match to TRBD1 covers 7 bases. The trim removed 6 bases at V and 8 bases at J, leaving 6 bases unmatched. The CDR3 has 12 residues. Germline CDR1 reads MDHEN; CDR2 reads SYDVKM. In DNA, the CDR3 is TGTGCCAGCAGACCCCCGACAGGGGAAGCTTTCTTT. Translation gives CASRPPTGEAFF. The variable domain in full, with the rest retrieved from reference TRBV28 and TRBJ1-1, is DVKVTQSSRYLVKRTGEKVFLECVQDMDHENMFWYRQDPGLGLRLIYFSYDVKMKEKGDIPEGYSVSREKKERFSLILESASTNQTSMYLCASRPPTGEAFFGQGTRLTVV.

This clone was found a few times. The chain uses TRBV11-3 and TRBJ2-2, with 10 bases lining up with TRBD2. The CDR3 extends over 17 amino acids. Germline loops: CDR1 SGHNT, CDR2 YENEEA. Losses at the gene ends were 5 bases for V and 4 bases for J; bases not matched to a gene: 10. The CDR3 DNA sequence: TGTGCCAGCAGCCTCGCTAGCGGGAGACGCGGCACCGGGGAGCTGTTTTTT. Translating it yields CASSLASGRRGTGELFF. Full variable domain (missing parts from reference TRBV11-3 and TRBJ2-2): EAGVVQSPRYKIIEKKQPVAFWCNPISGHNTLYWYLQNLGQGPELLIRYENEEAVDDSQLPKDRFSAERLKGVDSTLKIQPAELGDSAVYLCASSLASGRRGTGELFFGEGSRLTVL.

This sequence joins TRBV27 and TRBJ1-1, with TRBD1 matching over 11 bases. Looked up from germline, CDR1 is MNHEY and CDR2 is SMNVEV (reference sequence). There are 18 residues in the CDR3. V dropped 5 bases and J dropped 0; count of bases not matched to a gene: 11. CDR3 sequence: CASSPYLGTGGVNTEAFF. CDR3 nucleotides: TGTGCCAGCAGTCCATACCTAGGGACAGGGGGTGTGAACACTGAAGCTTTCTTT.

This rearrangement joins TRBV5-4 to TRBJ2-1, with 12 bases matching TRBD2. Germline V lookup: CDR1 SGHNT, CDR2 YYREEE (reference sequence). After removal of 4 bases from V and 7 bases from J, the junction contained 18 bases not matched to a gene. This CDR3 comprises 19 residues. The CDR3 here is CASSGGGPTSGSLINEQFF. The CDR3 region has the DNA TGTGCCAGCAGCGGGGGGGGCCCGACTAGCGGGAGTTTGATAAATGAGCAGTTCTTC.

The sample holds one count of this clone. CDR3 residues: CATSRMRLDLNYGYTF. The CDR3 DNA follows: TGTGCCACCAGCAGAATGAGGCTGGATCTTAACTATGGCTACACCTTC. The V gene is TRBV15, the J gene TRBJ1-2; no reliable D call. The CDR3 contains 16 residues. V was shortened by 2 bases and J by 1 base, with 14 bases between the two germline ends. Germline CDR1 LNHNV, CDR2 YYDKDF (reference sequence).

Only a few counts were recorded for this clone. The chain employs TRBV10-3 and TRBJ2-7; weak D call: TRBD1 (5 bases). Germline V lookup: CDR1 ENHRY, CDR2 SYGVKD. Trimming removed 5 bases from V and 6 bases from J, with 14 bases in between. CDR3 length: 13 amino acids. The CDR3, as DNA: TGTGCCATCAGTCCTGACAGTCACCCCGAGCAGTACTTC. This codes for CAISPDSHPEQYF.

The chain has TRBV5-1 and TRBJ1-3, with D uncertain. Germline V gene lookup returns CDR1 SGHRS and CDR2 YFSETQ. V was pared by 5 bases and J by 1 base, with 10 bases between. The CDR3 has 14 amino acids. In DNA, the CDR3 is TGCGCCAGCAGTCCCGGTCTGTCTGGAAACACCATATATTTT. This gives the protein CASSPGLSGNTIYF.

The V call is TRBV7-8, the J call TRBJ1-5; D is possibly TRBD1 (6 bases). V was cut by 4 bases and J by 4 bases, with 11 bases left in between. This CDR3 contains 14 residues. CDR1 and CDR2 (germline): SGHVS, FQNEAQ. CDR3 residues: CASSSQGKNQPQHF. The CDR3 DNA sequence: TGTGCCAGCAGCTCTCAGGGGAAAAATCAGCCCCAGCATTTT.

The chain links TRBV7-2 to TRBJ2-3; 13 nucleotides line up with TRBD2. The CDR3 is 18 residues long. The J segment lost 6 bases and the V segment lost 5 bases, leaving 14 bases of the junction unmatched. CDR1 and CDR2 (germline): SGHTA, FQGNSA. The CDR3 here is CASSPHTTSGRARDTQYF. Here the CDR3 DNA reads TGTGCCAGCAGCCCGCACACCACTAGCGGGAGGGCCAGGGATACGCAGTATTTT. Supplemented by reference TRBV7-2 and TRBJ2-3, the full variable domain reads GAGVSQSPSNKVTEKGKDVELRCDPISGHTALYWYRQSLGQGLEFLIYFQGNSAPDKSGLPSDRFSAERTGGSVSTLTIQRTQQEDSAVYLCASSPHTTSGRARDTQYFGPGTRLTVL.

V is TRBV30 and J is TRBJ1-1; D call uncertain. With 0 bases removed from V and 1 base from J, the gap between germline ends came to 6 bases. From germline, CDR1 is GTSNPN and CDR2 SVGIG (reference sequence). The CDR3 totals 13 residues. The CDR3 reads CAWSVLGNTEAFF. The CDR3 nucleotides are TGTGCCTGGAGTGTACTTGGGAACACTGAAGCTTTCTTT.

The V call is TRBV5-1, the J call TRBJ1-1, with 7 bases matching TRBD1. V shed 6 bases, J shed 4 bases, and the junction held 6 bases outside the gene matches. Germline assignment: CDR1 SGHRS and CDR2 YFSETQ. This CDR3 spans 13 amino acids. CDR3 sequence (DNA): TGCGCCAGCAACCCAGGGGGGCCCACTGAAGCTTTCTTT. This translates into CASNPGGPTEAFF.

This chain joins TRBV19 and TRBJ1-6; maybe TRBD1 (5 bases). The V and J ends lost 3 bases and 3 bases respectively, with 12 bases between them. CDR3 size: 16 residues. Germline CDR1 LNHDA, CDR2 SQIVND (reference sequence). The CDR3 spells CASSIAGPNYNSPLHF. The CDR3 nucleotides read TGTGCCAGTAGTATCGCAGGGCCAAACTATAATTCACCCCTCCACTTT. Looking up the rest from reference TRBV19 and TRBJ1-6 gives the full variable domain: DGGITQSPKYLFRKEGQNVTLSCEQNLNHDAMYWYRQDPGQGLRLIYYSQIVNDFQKGDIAEGYSVSREKKESFPLTVTSAQKNPTAFYLCASSIAGPNYNSPLHFGNGTRLTVT.

This chain uses TRBV4-2 with TRBJ1-1, with D perhaps TRBD1 (5 bases). Trimming cost V 4 bases and J 0 bases, with 12 bases left between them. CDR1 and CDR2 from the germline V gene are LGHNA and YNFKEQ. The CDR3 extends over 15 amino acids. Written as DNA, the CDR3 is TGTGCCAGCAGCCCCGGCGCAGGGCTGAACACTGAAGCTTTCTTT. This codes for CASSPGAGLNTEAFF.

The V and J genes are TRBV7-4 and TRBJ2-7; a weak D match, TRBD1 (6 bases). With 5 bases removed from V and 1 base from J, the gap between germline ends came to 33 bases. Germline CDR1 and CDR2: SGHVT and SQSDAQ. The CDR3 loop spans 21 amino acids. The CDR3 DNA reads TGTGCCAGCAGCATAAACCGGGACAAAACGCGGAGGCTCCCTACTTCCTACGAGCAGTACTTC. It is translated as CASSINRDKTRRLPTSYEQYF.

This chain connects TRBV27 to TRBJ2-1; D not certain. This CDR3 comprises 13 residues. V was clipped by 2 bases and J by 9 bases, with 11 bases between them. CDR1 is MNHEY, CDR2 SMNVEV, per germline (reference sequence). DNA for the CDR3: TGTGCCAGCAGTTTAGCCCATTCGGGTGAGCAGTTCTTC. It yields the protein CASSLAHSGEQFF.

V gene TRBV10-3 combines with J gene TRBJ1-2; 10 nucleotides line up with TRBD1. This CDR3 is built from 15 residues. Unmatched junction bases numbered 4, after V lost 2 bases and J lost 4 bases. Germline V gene sequence: CDR1 ENHRY, CDR2 SYGVKD. CDR3 in DNA: TGTGCCATCAGTGAGACGGACAGGGGGGGCTATGGCTACACCTTC. Translation gives CAISETDRGGYGYTF.

This chain connects TRBV19 to TRBJ2-7; 10 bases align to TRBD2. Germline values: CDR1 LNHDA, CDR2 SQIVND (reference sequence). Trimming removed 1 base from V and 1 base from J; junction bases left unmatched: 16. The CDR3 is 20 residues long. CDR3 amino acids: CASSIASWGSGLARSYEQYF. As DNA, the CDR3 is TGTGCCAGTAGTATAGCTTCGTGGGGATCGGGACTAGCGCGATCCTACGAGCAGTACTTC.

This clone was observed a single time. The V and J genes are TRBV5-4 and TRBJ1-1, with a weak D call TRBD1 (5 bases). The germline V and J ends were trimmed by 4 bases and 4 bases, with 14 bases remaining between them. The germline V gene encodes CDR1 SGHNT and CDR2 YYREEE (reference sequence). There are 14 residues in the CDR3. CDR3 amino acids: CASSVQVSFTEAFF. CDR3 sequence (DNA): TGTGCCAGCAGCGTACAGGTGTCATTCACTGAAGCTTTCTTT.

The chain uses TRBV14 and TRBJ2-7; D possibly corresponds to TRBD2 (5 bases). Per the germline V gene, CDR1 is SGHDN and CDR2 is FVKESK. Between the trimmed V and J ends, which lost 1 base and 5 bases, there was a span of 9 bases. The CDR3 extends over 13 amino acids. The CDR3 DNA reads TGTGCCAGCAGCCAAGTGATCGGGGACGAGCAGTACTTC. It is translated as CASSQVIGDEQYF. Based on the CDR3 plus reference TRBV14 and TRBJ2-7, the full variable domain is EAGVTQFPSHSVIEKGQTVTLRCDPISGHDNLYWYRRVMGKEIKFLLHFVKESKQDESGMPNNRFLAERTGGTYSTLKVQPAELEDSGVYFCASSQVIGDEQYFGPGTRLTVT.

V is TRBV6-5 and J is TRBJ2-5, with TRBD1 matching over 8 bases. J gave up 5 bases and V 4 bases, and 6 bases lay outside the gene matches. Germline V gene lookup returns CDR1 MNHEY and CDR2 SVGAGI. This CDR3 is built from 14 residues. This CDR3 reads CASSWQGAGETQYF. CDR3 sequence (DNA): TGTGCCAGCAGTTGGCAGGGGGCAGGGGAGACCCAGTACTTC.

This chain links TRBV4-1 with TRBJ1-1, with D hard to call. The CDR3 consists of 15 residues. The germline CDR1 and CDR2 sequences are MGHRA and YSYEKL. The V end lost 2 bases, the J end lost 3 bases, and 13 bases lay between the germline ends. The CDR3 region is CASSQREGTDTEAFF. The CDR3 DNA follows: TGCGCCAGCAGCCAACGGGAGGGCACTGACACTGAAGCTTTCTTT.

V is TRBV28 and J is TRBJ1-2; weak D call: TRBD1 (6 bases). The CDR3 has 13 residues. Deletions cut 1 base from V and 6 bases from J, with 9 bases between. In germline, CDR1 is MDHEN, CDR2 SYDVKM. The CDR3 DNA follows: TGTGCCAGCAGTTTATCCGACAGGAATGGCTACACCTTC. Residues: CASSLSDRNGYTF.

This clone was recorded only once. CDR3 sequence (DNA): TGTGCCAGCAGTTACCCAGGGAAGAACACTGAAGCTTTCTTT. Its translation is CASSYPGKNTEAFF. V and J are TRBV6-6 and TRBJ1-1; possible D gene TRBD1, 5 bases. Between the trimmed V and J ends, which lost 2 bases and 1 base, there was a span of 8 bases. The CDR3 has 14 amino acids. The V gene's germline CDR1 is MNHNY and CDR2 SVGAGI (reference sequence).

The count of this clone is one. The chain carries TRBV5-5 and TRBJ2-7, with 7 bases that match TRBD1. The CDR3 is made up of 12 amino acids. Trimming at V came to 0 bases and at J to 6 bases, leaving 0 bases not matched to a gene. Germline loops: CDR1 SGHKS, CDR2 YYEKEE (reference sequence). The CDR3 protein is CASSLDRGEQYF. CDR3 DNA: TGTGCCAGCAGCTTGGACAGGGGCGAGCAGTACTTC.

V is TRBV15 and J is TRBJ2-7; no firm D call. The CDR3 spans 14 residues. The V end was cut by 1 base, the J end by 6 bases, with 13 bases between. CDR1 and CDR2 (germline): LNHNV, YYDKDF (reference sequence). The CDR3 DNA sequence: TGTGCCACCAGCAGAGTAAGCCCCGCTTTCGAGCAGTACTTC. Translation gives CATSRVSPAFEQYF. The variable domain in full, with the rest retrieved from reference TRBV15 and TRBJ2-7, is DAMVIQNPRYQVTQFGKPVTLSCSQTLNHNVMYWYQQKSSQAPKLLFHYYDKDFNNEADTPDNFQSRRPNTSFCFLDIRSPGLGDTAMYLCATSRVSPAFEQYFGPGTRLTVT.

This clone was counted a few times. The rearrangement joins TRBV7-9 to TRBJ2-2; TRBD2 matches 7 bases. V was clipped by 3 bases and J by 3 bases; unmatched bases: 4. The CDR3 is 15 amino acids. Germline assignment: CDR1 SEHNR and CDR2 FQNEAQ (reference sequence). The DNA of the CDR3 is TGTGCCAGCAGCTTGGGCGGGAGTGACACCGGGGAGCTGTTTTTT. Its translation is CASSLGGSDTGELFF. The full variable domain, its missing parts supplied by reference TRBV7-9 and TRBJ2-2, is DTGVSQNPRHKITKRGQNVTFRCDPISEHNRLYWYRQTLGQGPEFLTYFQNEAQLEKSRLLSDRFSAERPKGSFSTLEIQRTEQGDSAMYLCASSLGGSDTGELFFGEGSRLTVL.

This chain links TRBV28 with TRBJ2-2; possibly TRBD1 for D (5 bases). The CDR3 spans 15 residues. V was pared by 5 bases and J by 6 bases, with 16 bases between. Germline V CDR1 and CDR2: MDHEN, SYDVKM. The CDR3 sequence is CASSTRVFDAGELFF. CDR3 DNA sequence: TGTGCCAGCAGTACCAGGGTCTTTGACGCCGGGGAGCTGTTTTTT.

V usage is TRBV6-5 and J usage is TRBJ2-7, with D possibly matching TRBD2 (6 bases). Germline values: CDR1 MNHEY, CDR2 SVGAGI. Trimming removed 6 bases from V and 3 bases from J, with 12 bases in between. CDR3 length equals 13 residues. The CDR3 reads CASRLAGIYEQYF. The CDR3 coding sequence is TGTGCCAGCAGACTAGCAGGGATCTACGAGCAGTACTTC.

CDR3 in DNA: TGTGCCAGCAGCTTAGTCACCGGGACACATAGGGCCTACAATGAGCAGTTCTTC. It yields the protein CASSLVTGTHRAYNEQFF. The chain couples TRBV7-6 to TRBJ2-1; weak D call: TRBD1 (6 bases). CDR3 length: 18 residues. Trimming shortened V by 1 base and J by 2 bases, and 18 bases separated the two germline ends. CDR1 and CDR2 (germline): SGHVS, FNYEAQ.